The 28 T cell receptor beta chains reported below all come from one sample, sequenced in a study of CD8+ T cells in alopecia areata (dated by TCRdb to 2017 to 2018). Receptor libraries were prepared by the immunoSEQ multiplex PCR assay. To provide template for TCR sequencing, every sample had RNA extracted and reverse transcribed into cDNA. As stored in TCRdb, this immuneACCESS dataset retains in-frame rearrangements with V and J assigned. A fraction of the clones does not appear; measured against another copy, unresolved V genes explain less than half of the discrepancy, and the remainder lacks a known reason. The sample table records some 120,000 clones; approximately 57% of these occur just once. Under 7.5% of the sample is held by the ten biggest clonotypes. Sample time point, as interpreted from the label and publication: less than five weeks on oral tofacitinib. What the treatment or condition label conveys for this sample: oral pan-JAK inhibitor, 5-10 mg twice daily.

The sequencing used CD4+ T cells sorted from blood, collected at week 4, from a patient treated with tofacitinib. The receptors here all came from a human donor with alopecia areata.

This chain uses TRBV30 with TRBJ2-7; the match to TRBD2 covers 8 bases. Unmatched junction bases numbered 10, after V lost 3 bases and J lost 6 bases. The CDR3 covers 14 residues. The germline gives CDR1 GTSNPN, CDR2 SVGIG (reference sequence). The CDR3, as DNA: TGTGCCTGGAGAGGGGACGGGAGGGCCACCGAGCAGTACTTC. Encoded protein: CAWRGDGRATEQYF.

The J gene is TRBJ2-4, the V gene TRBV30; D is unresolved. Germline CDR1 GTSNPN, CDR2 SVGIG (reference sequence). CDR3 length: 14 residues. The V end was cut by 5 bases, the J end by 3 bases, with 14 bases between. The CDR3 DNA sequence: TGTGCCTGGGGCCAAGATAACAGCAAAAACATTCAGTACTTC. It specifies CAWGQDNSKNIQYF.

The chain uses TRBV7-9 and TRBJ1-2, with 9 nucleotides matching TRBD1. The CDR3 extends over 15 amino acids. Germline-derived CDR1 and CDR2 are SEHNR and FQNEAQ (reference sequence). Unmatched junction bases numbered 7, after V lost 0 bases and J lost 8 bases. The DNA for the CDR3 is TGTGCCAGCAGCTTAGCGGGACAGGGACCGTCGGGCTACACCTTC. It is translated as CASSLAGQGPSGYTF.

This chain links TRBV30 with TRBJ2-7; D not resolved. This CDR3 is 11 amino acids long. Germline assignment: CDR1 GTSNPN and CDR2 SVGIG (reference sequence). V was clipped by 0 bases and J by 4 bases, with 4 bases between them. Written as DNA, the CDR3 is TGTGCCTGGAGTGTATTTTACGAGCAGTACTTC. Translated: CAWSVFYEQYF.

The CDR3 sequence: CASSLGPGLLYGYTF. The CDR3 DNA sequence: TGTGCCAGCAGTTTAGGGCCAGGATTACTCTATGGCTACACCTTC. The chain uses TRBV28 and TRBJ1-2, with D hard to call. V was cut by 2 bases and J by 4 bases, with 14 bases left in between. CDR3 length: 15 amino acids. From germline, CDR1 is MDHEN and CDR2 SYDVKM.

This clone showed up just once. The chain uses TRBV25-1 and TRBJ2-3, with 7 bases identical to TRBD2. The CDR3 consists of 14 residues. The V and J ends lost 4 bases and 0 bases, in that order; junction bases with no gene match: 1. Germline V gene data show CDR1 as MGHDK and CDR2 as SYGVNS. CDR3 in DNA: TGTGCCAGCAGTGCCGGGGGGAGCACAGATACGCAGTATTTT. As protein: CASSAGGSTDTQYF.

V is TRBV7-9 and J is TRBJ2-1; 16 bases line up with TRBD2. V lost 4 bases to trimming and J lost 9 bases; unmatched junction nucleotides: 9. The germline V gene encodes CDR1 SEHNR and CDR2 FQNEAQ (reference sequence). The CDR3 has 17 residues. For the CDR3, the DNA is TGTGCCAGCAGCTCCCCCGGGACTAGCGGGAGGGCCACTGAGCAGTTCTTC. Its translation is CASSSPGTSGRATEQFF.

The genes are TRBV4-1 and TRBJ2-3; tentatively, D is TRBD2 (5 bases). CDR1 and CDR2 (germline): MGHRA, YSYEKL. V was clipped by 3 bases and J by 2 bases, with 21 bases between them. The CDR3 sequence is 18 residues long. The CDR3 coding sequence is TGCGCCAGCAGCCAGCCAATTGCCACGGGATCAAACACAGATACGCAGTATTTT. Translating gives CASSQPIATGSNTDTQYF.

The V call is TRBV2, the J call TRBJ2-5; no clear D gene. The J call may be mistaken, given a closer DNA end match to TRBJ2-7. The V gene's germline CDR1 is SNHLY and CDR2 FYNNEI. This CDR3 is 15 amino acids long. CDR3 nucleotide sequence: TGTGCCAGCAGTGCTGGATTTTTGAGCTCCTACGAGCAGTACTTC. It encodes CASSAGFLSSYEQYF.

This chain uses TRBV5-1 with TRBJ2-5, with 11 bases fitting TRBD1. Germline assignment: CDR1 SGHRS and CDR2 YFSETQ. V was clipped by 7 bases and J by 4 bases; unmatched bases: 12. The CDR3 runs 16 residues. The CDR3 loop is CASSWTGTGGLETQYF. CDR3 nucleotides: TGCGCCAGCTCCTGGACCGGGACAGGGGGTTTAGAGACCCAGTACTTC.

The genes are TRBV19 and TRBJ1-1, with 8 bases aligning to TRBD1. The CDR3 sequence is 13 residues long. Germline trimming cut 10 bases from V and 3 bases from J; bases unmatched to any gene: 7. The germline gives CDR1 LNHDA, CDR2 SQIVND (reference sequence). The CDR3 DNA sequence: TGTGCCACCGGACAGGGAAGGGACACTGAAGCTTTCTTT. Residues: CATGQGRDTEAFF.

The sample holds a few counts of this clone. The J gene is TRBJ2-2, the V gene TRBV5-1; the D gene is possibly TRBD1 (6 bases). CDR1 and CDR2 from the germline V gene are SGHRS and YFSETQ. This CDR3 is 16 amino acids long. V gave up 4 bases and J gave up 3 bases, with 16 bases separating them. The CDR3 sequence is CASSTLTGSDTGELFF. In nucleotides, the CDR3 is TGCGCCAGCAGCACTCTAACAGGGTCGGACACCGGGGAGCTGTTTTTT. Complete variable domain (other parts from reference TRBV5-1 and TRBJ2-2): KAGVTQTPRYLIKTRGQQVTLSCSPISGHRSVSWYQQTPGQGLQFLFEYFSETQRNKGNFPGRFSGRQFSNSRSEMNVSTLELGDSALYLCASSTLTGSDTGELFFGEGSRLTVL.

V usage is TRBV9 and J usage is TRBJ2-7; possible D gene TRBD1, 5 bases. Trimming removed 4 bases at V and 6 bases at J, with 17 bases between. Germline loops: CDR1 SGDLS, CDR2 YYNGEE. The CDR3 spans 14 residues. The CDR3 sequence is CASSPQGSQGEQYF. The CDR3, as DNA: TGTGCCAGCAGCCCGCAGGGTAGCCAGGGCGAGCAGTACTTC.

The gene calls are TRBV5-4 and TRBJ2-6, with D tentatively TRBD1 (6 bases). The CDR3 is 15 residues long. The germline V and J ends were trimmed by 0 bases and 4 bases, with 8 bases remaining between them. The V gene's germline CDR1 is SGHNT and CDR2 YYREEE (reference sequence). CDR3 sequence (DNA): TGTGCCAGCAGCTTGGGGGGGCCCGGGGCCAACGTCCTGACTTTC. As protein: CASSLGGPGANVLTF.

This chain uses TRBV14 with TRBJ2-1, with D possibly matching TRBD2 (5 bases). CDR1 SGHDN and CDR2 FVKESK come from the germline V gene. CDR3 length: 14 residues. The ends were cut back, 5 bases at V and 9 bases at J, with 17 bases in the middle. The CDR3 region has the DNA TGTGCCAGCAGCGCTAGCCCCAGCTTGTCTGAGCAGTTCTTC. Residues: CASSASPSLSEQFF.

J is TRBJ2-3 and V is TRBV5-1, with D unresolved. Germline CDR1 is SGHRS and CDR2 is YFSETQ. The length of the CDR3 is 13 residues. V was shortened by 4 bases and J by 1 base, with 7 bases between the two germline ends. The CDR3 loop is CASSPGRTDTQYF. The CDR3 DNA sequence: TGCGCCAGCAGCCCGGGTCGCACAGATACGCAGTATTTT. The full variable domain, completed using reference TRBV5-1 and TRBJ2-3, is KAGVTQTPRYLIKTRGQQVTLSCSPISGHRSVSWYQQTPGQGLQFLFEYFSETQRNKGNFPGRFSGRQFSNSRSEMNVSTLELGDSALYLCASSPGRTDTQYFGPGTRLTVL.

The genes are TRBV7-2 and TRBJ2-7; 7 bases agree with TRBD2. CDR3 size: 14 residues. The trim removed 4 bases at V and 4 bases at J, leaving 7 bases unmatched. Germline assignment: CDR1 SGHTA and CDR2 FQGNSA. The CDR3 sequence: CASSSIAGRYEQYF. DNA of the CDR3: TGTGCCAGCAGCTCCATAGCGGGTCGTTACGAGCAGTACTTC.

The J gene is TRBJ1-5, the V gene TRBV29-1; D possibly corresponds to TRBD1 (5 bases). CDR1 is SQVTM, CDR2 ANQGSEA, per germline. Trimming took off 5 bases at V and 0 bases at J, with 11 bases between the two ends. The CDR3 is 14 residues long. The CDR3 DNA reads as TGCAGCGTTACTGACAGTCATAGCAATCAGCCCCAGCATTTT. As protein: CSVTDSHSNQPQHF.

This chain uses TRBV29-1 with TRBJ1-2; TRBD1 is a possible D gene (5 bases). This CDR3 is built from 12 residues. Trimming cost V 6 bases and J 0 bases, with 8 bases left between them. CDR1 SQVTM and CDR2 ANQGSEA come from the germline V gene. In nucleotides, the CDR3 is TGCAGCGTGGGGGAATCTAACTATGGCTACACCTTC. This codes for CSVGESNYGYTF.

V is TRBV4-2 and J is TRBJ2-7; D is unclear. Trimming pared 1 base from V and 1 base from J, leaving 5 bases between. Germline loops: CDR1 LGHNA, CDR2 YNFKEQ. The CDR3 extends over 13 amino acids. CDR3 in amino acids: CASSQVGSYEQYF. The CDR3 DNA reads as TGTGCCAGCAGCCAAGTAGGGTCCTACGAGCAGTACTTC.

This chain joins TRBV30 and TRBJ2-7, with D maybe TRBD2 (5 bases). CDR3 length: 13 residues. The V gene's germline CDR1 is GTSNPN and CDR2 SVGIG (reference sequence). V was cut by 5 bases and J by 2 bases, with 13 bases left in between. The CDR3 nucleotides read TGTGCCTGGGGTATTGGAGGACCCTACGAGCAGTACTTC. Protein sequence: CAWGIGGPYEQYF.

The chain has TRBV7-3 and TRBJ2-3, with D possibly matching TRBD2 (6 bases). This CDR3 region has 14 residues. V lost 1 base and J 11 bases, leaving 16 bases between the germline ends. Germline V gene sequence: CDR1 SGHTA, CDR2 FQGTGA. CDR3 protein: CASSLIGGNMGQYF. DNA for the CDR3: TGTGCCAGCAGCTTAATTGGCGGGAACATGGGGCAGTATTTT.

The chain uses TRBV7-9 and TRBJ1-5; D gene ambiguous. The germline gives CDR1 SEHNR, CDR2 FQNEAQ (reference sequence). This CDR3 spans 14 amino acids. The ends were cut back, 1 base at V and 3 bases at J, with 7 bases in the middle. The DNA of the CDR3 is TGTGCCAGCAGCTTAGAGGGATCCAATCAGCCCCAGCATTTT. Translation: CASSLEGSNQPQHF.

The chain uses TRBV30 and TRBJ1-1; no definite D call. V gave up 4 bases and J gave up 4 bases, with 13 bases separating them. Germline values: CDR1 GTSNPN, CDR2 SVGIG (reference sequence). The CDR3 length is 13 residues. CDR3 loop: CAWTKDVPTEAFF. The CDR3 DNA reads TGTGCCTGGACTAAGGATGTACCCACTGAAGCTTTCTTT.

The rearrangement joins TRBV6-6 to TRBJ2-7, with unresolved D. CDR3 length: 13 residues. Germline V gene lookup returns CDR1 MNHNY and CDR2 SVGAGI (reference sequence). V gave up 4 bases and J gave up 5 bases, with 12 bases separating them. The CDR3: CASSSPQAHEQYF. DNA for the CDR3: TGTGCCAGCAGTTCGCCTCAGGCACACGAGCAGTACTTC.

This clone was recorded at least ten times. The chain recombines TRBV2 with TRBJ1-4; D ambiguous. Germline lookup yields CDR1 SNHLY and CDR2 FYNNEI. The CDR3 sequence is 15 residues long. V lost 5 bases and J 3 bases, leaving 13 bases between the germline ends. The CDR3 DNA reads TGTGCCAGCAGTAGAAAAGGACCGTCTAATGAAAAACTGTTTTTT. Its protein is CASSRKGPSNEKLFF.

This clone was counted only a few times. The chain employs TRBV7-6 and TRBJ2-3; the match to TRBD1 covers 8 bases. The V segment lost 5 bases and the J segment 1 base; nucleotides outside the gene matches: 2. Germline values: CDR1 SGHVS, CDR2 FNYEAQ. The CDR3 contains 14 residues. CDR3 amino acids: CASSMGQGTDTQYF. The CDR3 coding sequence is TGTGCCAGCAGCATGGGACAGGGCACAGATACGCAGTATTTT.

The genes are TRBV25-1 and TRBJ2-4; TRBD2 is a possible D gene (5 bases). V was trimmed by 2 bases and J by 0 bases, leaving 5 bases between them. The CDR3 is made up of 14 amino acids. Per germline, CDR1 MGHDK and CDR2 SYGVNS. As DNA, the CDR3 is TGTGCCAGCAGTGAAGAGGGAGCCAAAAACATTCAGTACTTC. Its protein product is CASSEEGAKNIQYF.